A single sample is the source of the 16 T cell receptor beta chains below, sequenced in a study of blood T cell repertoires in COVID-19. The data were produced by immunoSEQ multiplex PCR, yet TCRdb's version contains in-frame clones alone and is incomplete. The sample consists of almost 400,000 clones, around 89% of them appearing once. Sequencing was performed on PBMCs or T cells enriched from blood (not recorded which). Receptors originate from a woman aged 25 to 39 with acute COVID-19.

The genes are TRBV7-2 and TRBJ2-1, with D hard to call. The CDR3 spans 15 residues. CDR1 is SGHTA and CDR2 is FQGNSA in the germline V gene. V lost 1 base to trimming and J lost 0 bases, with 7 bases between them. CDR3 in DNA: TGTGCCAGCAGCTTAGATAAGAGCTCCTACAATGAGCAGTTCTTC. Translation gives CASSLDKSSYNEQFF. The full variable domain, in which reference TRBV7-2 and TRBJ2-1 provide the parts outside the CDR3, is GAGVSQSPSNKVTEKGKDVELRCDPISGHTALYWYRQSLGQGLEFLIYFQGNSAPDKSGLPSDRFSAERTGGSVSTLTIQRTQQEDSAVYLCASSLDKSSYNEQFFGPGTRLTVL.

The chain carries TRBV19 and TRBJ2-7; possible D gene TRBD1, 5 bases. V lost 3 bases and J 0 bases, leaving 15 bases between the germline ends. The germline V gene encodes CDR1 LNHDA and CDR2 SQIVND (reference sequence). This CDR3 is built from 16 residues. The CDR3 DNA follows: TGTGCCAGTAGTATGTTCAACAGGAAAAACTCCTACGAGCAGTACTTC. As protein: CASSMFNRKNSYEQYF.

Remarks on this clone: Additional DNA sequences in this sample encode the identical CDR3. The CDR3 DNA follows: TGTGCCAGCAGCCTAGCGGGGGGGCCCTACGAGCAGTACTTC. Protein: CASSLAGGPYEQYF. This chain uses TRBV5-8 with TRBJ2-7, with TRBD2 matching 12 bases. The V segment lost 4 bases and the J segment 2 bases; nucleotides outside the gene matches: 1. Germline assignment: CDR1 SGHTS and CDR2 YDEGEE. This CDR3 comprises 14 residues.

The V call is TRBV7-2, the J call TRBJ2-5, with 8 bases matching TRBD2. V shed 2 bases, J shed 5 bases, and the junction held 13 bases outside the gene matches. Germline loops: CDR1 SGHTA, CDR2 FQGNSA. The CDR3 has 17 amino acids. The CDR3 DNA reads TGTGCCAGCAGCTTATCTCTGATCGGGGGGGCGGAGGAGACCCAGTACTTC. Its translation: CASSLSLIGGAEETQYF.

The chain combines TRBV3-1 (or the pseudogene TRBV3-2) with TRBJ1-2; weak D call: TRBD1 (5 bases). The CDR3 loop spans 14 amino acids. V was trimmed by 2 bases and J by 7 bases, leaving 14 bases between them. Germline CDR1 and CDR2: LGHDT and YNNKEL (reference sequence). The chain's CDR3 is CASSQQGLGSGYTF. CDR3 in DNA: TGTGCCAGCAGCCAACAGGGTTTGGGATCTGGCTACACCTTC.

The chain carries TRBV5-1 and TRBJ2-1; unclear D gene. With 0 bases removed from V and 9 bases from J, the gap between germline ends came to 10 bases. The CDR3 has 13 amino acids. Germline V CDR1 and CDR2: SGHRS, YFSETQ. CDR3: CASSLDLRLEQFF. In nucleotides, the CDR3 is TGCGCCAGCAGCTTGGACTTACGACTTGAGCAGTTCTTC. Based on the CDR3 plus reference TRBV5-1 and TRBJ2-1, the full variable domain is KAGVTQTPRYLIKTRGQQVTLSCSPISGHRSVSWYQQTPGQGLQFLFEYFSETQRNKGNFPGRFSGRQFSNSRSEMNVSTLELGDSALYLCASSLDLRLEQFFGPGTRLTVL.

The chain has TRBV6-1 and TRBJ1-5; D remains unclear. V was shortened by 3 bases and J by 4 bases, with 10 bases between the two germline ends. CDR1 is MNHNS, CDR2 SASEGT, per germline. CDR3 length equals 14 residues. The CDR3 sequence: CASSETRLNQPQHF. Here the CDR3 DNA reads TGTGCCAGCAGTGAGACAAGATTAAATCAGCCCCAGCATTTT.

This clone was seen just once. The chain's CDR3 is CASSLSRAGNTIYF. DNA for the CDR3: TGTGCCAGCAGCTTGTCCAGGGCTGGAAACACCATATATTTT. The chain couples TRBV7-3 to TRBJ1-3; TRBD1 might be the D (5 bases). Germline assignment: CDR1 SGHTA and CDR2 FQGTGA. The CDR3 extends over 14 amino acids. Trimming shortened V by 3 bases and J by 2 bases, and 8 bases separated the two germline ends. The full variable domain, in which reference TRBV7-3 and TRBJ1-3 provide the parts outside the CDR3, is GAGVSQTPSNKVTEKGKYVELRCDPISGHTALYWYRQSLGQGPEFLIYFQGTGAADDSGLPNDRFFAVRPEGSVSTLKIQRTERGDSAVYLCASSLSRAGNTIYFGEGSWLTVV.

The chain carries TRBV24-1 and TRBJ2-3; TRBD1 matches at 10 bases. The CDR3 spans 16 residues. CDR1 is KGHDR and CDR2 is SFDVKD in the germline V gene. V was pared by 3 bases and J by 4 bases, with 6 bases of the junction left unmatched. Here the CDR3 DNA reads TGTGCCACCAGTGATAGCAGACAGGGGGCTGCAGATACGCAGTATTTT. Its protein is CATSDSRQGAADTQYF.

The chain uses TRBV7-9 and TRBJ1-4; unclear D gene. The V and J ends lost 2 bases and 2 bases respectively, with 9 bases between them. Germline-derived CDR1 and CDR2 are SEHNR and FQNEAQ (reference sequence). The CDR3 length is 15 residues. CDR3 in DNA: TGTGCCAGCAGCTTATTTACTTGGACTAATGAAAAACTGTTTTTT. Translation: CASSLFTWTNEKLFF.

V usage is TRBV19 and J usage is TRBJ2-2; D perhaps matches TRBD1 (5 bases). This CDR3 has 13 amino acids. V shed 3 bases and J shed 8 bases, with 10 bases lying between them. Germline V gene data show CDR1 as LNHDA and CDR2 as SQIVND (reference sequence). The CDR3 bases are TGTGCCAGTAGTATCCGTGGGGCTGGGGAGCTGTTTTTT. It is translated as CASSIRGAGELFF.

V is TRBV4-1 and J is TRBJ1-2; tentative D call: TRBD1 (6 bases). CDR1 and CDR2 (germline): MGHRA, YSYEKL. V shed 5 bases and J shed 6 bases, with 22 bases lying between them. The CDR3 contains 16 residues. CDR3 protein: CASSISAGATSDGYTF. In DNA form, the CDR3 reads TGCGCCAGCAGCATATCAGCGGGGGCGACCTCGGATGGCTACACCTTC.

A single count supports this clone. The V gene is TRBV18, the J gene TRBJ2-7; 8 bases are a match to TRBD2. The CDR3 covers 15 residues. Germline V CDR1 and CDR2: KGHSH, LQKENI. The V and J ends lost 5 bases and 0 bases, in that order; junction bases with no gene match: 6. CDR3 coding DNA: TGTGCCAGCTCAGATAGGACTAGCAGCTCCTACGAGCAGTACTTC. It specifies CASSDRTSSSYEQYF.

The table lists this clone with a few counts. V usage is TRBV4-2 and J usage is TRBJ1-2, with a weak D call TRBD1 (5 bases). The CDR3 loop spans 15 amino acids. Germline-derived CDR1 and CDR2 are LGHNA and YNFKEQ. V lost 5 bases and J lost 7, with 20 bases in between. The CDR3 sequence: CASSETFGQGSGYTF. CDR3 nucleotides: TGTGCCAGCAGCGAAACCTTTGGCCAGGGAAGTGGCTACACCTTC.

This chain links TRBV9 with TRBJ1-1; 8 nucleotides agree with TRBD1. This CDR3 region has 14 residues. After removal of 3 bases from V and 3 bases from J, the junction contained 4 bases not matched to a gene. Germline CDR1 and CDR2: SGDLS and YYNGEE. This CDR3 is CASSEQGVDTEAFF. The CDR3 nucleotides read TGTGCCAGCAGCGAACAGGGGGTGGACACTGAAGCTTTCTTT.

This chain joins TRBV5-1 and TRBJ2-7; TRBD1 aligns across 7 bases. The germline CDR1 and CDR2 sequences are SGHRS and YFSETQ. V lost 4 bases and J lost 4; bases outside the gene matches: 8. The CDR3 consists of 14 residues. CDR3 nucleotide sequence: TGCGCCAGCAGCCCGGGACAGAAAGATTACGAGCAGTACTTC. Translating it yields CASSPGQKDYEQYF.